A selection of T cell receptor beta chains follows, all from one sample in a study of blood T cells in healthy people across ages. Via MiXCR, TCRdb re-called the 5' RACE reads, giving one row per CDR3 protein. Here the sample spans roughly 1,700,000 distinct CDR3 sequences, approximately 28% being singletons. Sequences were obtained from blood. The receptors shown here come from a woman aged 25 to 45 in good health. The conserved cysteine and the conserved F or W are not part of the CDR3 here. D genes are given only for firm matches. Size is omitted from some rows. Given values are once, few, many or a class for expanded clones.

v_call	d_call	clone_size	j_call	cdr3_aa
TRBV5-1	TRBD2	NA	TRBJ2-5	ASSLTSGGAGEIQY
TRBV4-2	TRBD2	NA	TRBJ2-3	ATGNGGSTDTQY
TRBV9	TRBD1	few	NA	ASSVGGGQTYEQY
TRBV7-3	TRBD1	NA	TRBJ1-2	ASSAQGVEGYT
TRBV20-1	TRBD2	few	TRBJ2-1	SAILTSGPPYNEQF
TRBV5-1	NA	NA	TRBJ2-1	ASSFAGIYEQF
TRBV6-2/TRBV6-3	NA	many	TRBJ2-7	ASKTDNSYEQY
TRBV20-1	TRBD2	few	TRBJ2-4	SANLAGGLAKNIQY
TRBV20-1	NA	NA	TRBJ2-5	SASPGFGSGQETQY
TRBV7-3	TRBD1	many	TRBJ2-1	ASSLGQGMSNEQF
TRBV5-4	NA	NA	TRBJ2-4	ASSHGTTGTKNIQY
TRBV7-2	NA	many	TRBJ2-7	ASSLGSRDEQY
TRBV12-3/TRBV12-4	TRBD1	NA	TRBJ1-1	ASSIPGTGRTEAF
TRBV28	TRBD1	few	TRBJ2-7	ASSPSPGGNEQY
TRBV5-1	TRBD1	NA	TRBJ2-7	ASSSQTGGHEQY
TRBV12-3/TRBV12-4	NA	few	TRBJ1-1	ASSSRQKAF
TRBV4-1	NA	NA	TRBJ2-7	ASSQDPLGPAGEQY
TRBV25-1	NA	few	TRBJ1-2	ASSEPGYGYT
TRBV5-4	TRBD2	NA	TRBJ2-1	VSSLQLAGYYNEQF
TRBV28	TRBD1	few	TRBJ2-5	ASRDRVQTQY
TRBV7-6	NA	many	TRBJ2-1	ASSRRGADEQF
TRBV27	NA	NA	TRBJ2-7	ATHFEKRTYEHY
TRBV20-1	TRBD2	NA	TRBJ2-1	SARASLANEQF
TRBV14	NA	NA	TRBJ2-3	ASSQDPTYTQY
TRBV7-2	TRBD2	NA	TRBJ2-5	ASNFASGGQETQY
TRBV4-3	NA	many	TRBJ2-1	ASSQIGLADSEQF
TRBV15	NA	few	TRBJ1-5	ATSRSQRGGAGQLNQPQH
TRBV6-5	NA	NA	TRBJ1-2	ASSRVPSHGYT
TRBV6-1	NA	few	TRBJ2-1	ASSRDTYDLNEQF